The T cell receptor (beta chain) under discussion was sequenced for a study of OX40 agonist ivuxolimab in advanced cancers. The overall study: All patients had ivuxolimab intravenously every 2 weeks at 0.01 to 10 mg/kg.

Study findings and constraints: Expanded clones tended on average to be more numerous among CD8+ T cells than CD4+. The investigators did not determine what antigen specificity the expanded peripheral T cells had.

Libraries were prepared by immunoSEQ multiplex PCR; TCRdb keeps only in-frame clonotypes and omits some of them. The data show roughly 45,000 clones, with around 90% seen just once and approximately 2% held by the top ten. Details on this clone: Its matching antigen is unknown.

J lost 7 bases, V lost 6 bases, and 12 bases had no gene match. The CDR3 has 15 residues. CDR1 MNHNS and CDR2 SASEGT come from the germline V gene. This sequence joins TRBV6-1 and TRBJ2-7, with 10 bases lining up with TRBD2. The TCR sequence derives from an adult with an advanced solid tumor such as melanoma, head and neck, liver or kidney cancer. Sequenced material: CD4+ or CD8+ T cells sorted from blood, taken in a trial of the OX40 agonist ivuxolimab. CDR3 DNA: TGTGCCAGCAGGAATCAAGCGGGAGGGGGCGGGGAGCAGTACTTC. Amino acids: CASRNQAGGGGEQYF.